The clone carrying this T cell receptor beta chain has only a few counts. These data originate in a study of tumor-infiltrating lymphocytes in oesophageal squamous cell carcinoma. The CDR3 runs to 12 residues. Germline V gives CDR1 SEHNR, CDR2 FQNEAQ (reference sequence). Using its own MiXCR run on the PCR reads, TCRdb lists one record per CDR3 protein. The table lists some 9,900 distinct CDR3 sequences, roughly 60% of them singletons. The sequence was obtained from a male donor with esophageal squamous cell carcinoma. The gene calls are TRBV7-9 and TRBJ2-7, with D unclear. The DNA matches TRBJ2-1 better at its end, which makes the J call doubtful. Sequencing used esophageal tumor tissue. CDR3 sequence reads: CASSWDYNEQFF. CDR3 DNA sequence: TGTGCCAGCAGCTGGGACTACAATGAGCAGTTCTTC.